The table lists the clone carrying this TCR beta chain with a few counts. This sample was included in a study of T-cell memory formation after mild COVID-19. V dropped 2 bases and J dropped 7; count of bases not matched to a gene: 9. This CDR3 has 16 amino acids. Germline V gives CDR1 MNHNY, CDR2 SVGAGI (reference sequence). TCRdb ran MiXCR on the 5' RACE reads and lists one entry per CDR3 protein. There are hundreds of thousands of distinct CDR3 sequences in the sample; about 23% occur only once, and around 13% lies in the top ten. Specimen: PBMCs or a T cell subset sorted from them (not recorded which). The TCR comes from an adult woman who had mild COVID-19 (a few samples of this study predate the infection). Cell type and time point are not known. The V gene is TRBV6-6, the J gene TRBJ2-7; TRBD2 matches at 12 bases. CDR3 DNA sequence: TGTGCCAGCAGTTACGACGAGACTAGCGGGAGAAGTGAGCAGTACTTC. Residues: CASSYDETSGRSEQYF.